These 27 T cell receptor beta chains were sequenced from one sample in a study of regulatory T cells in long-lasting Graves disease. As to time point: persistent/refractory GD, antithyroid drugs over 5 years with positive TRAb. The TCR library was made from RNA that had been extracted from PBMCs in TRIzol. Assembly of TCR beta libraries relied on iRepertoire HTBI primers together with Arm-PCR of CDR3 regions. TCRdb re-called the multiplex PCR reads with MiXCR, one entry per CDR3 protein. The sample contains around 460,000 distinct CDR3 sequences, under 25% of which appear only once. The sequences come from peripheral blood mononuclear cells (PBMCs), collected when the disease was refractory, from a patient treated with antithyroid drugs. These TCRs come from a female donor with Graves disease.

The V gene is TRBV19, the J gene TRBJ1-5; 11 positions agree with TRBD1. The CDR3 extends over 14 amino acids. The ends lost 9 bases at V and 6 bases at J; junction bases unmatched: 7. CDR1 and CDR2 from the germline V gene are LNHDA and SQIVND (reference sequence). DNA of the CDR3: TGTGCCAGCGATTGGGACAGGGGGGTTCAGCCCCAGCATTTT. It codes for CASDWDRGVQPQHF.

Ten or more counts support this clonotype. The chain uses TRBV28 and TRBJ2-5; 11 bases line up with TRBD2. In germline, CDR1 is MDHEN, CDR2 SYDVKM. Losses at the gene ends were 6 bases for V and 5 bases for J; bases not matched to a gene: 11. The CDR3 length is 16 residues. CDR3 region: CASSLADSGGGETQYF. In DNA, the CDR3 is TGTGCCAGCAGCCTCGCTGATAGCGGGGGGGGGGAGACCCAGTACTTC.

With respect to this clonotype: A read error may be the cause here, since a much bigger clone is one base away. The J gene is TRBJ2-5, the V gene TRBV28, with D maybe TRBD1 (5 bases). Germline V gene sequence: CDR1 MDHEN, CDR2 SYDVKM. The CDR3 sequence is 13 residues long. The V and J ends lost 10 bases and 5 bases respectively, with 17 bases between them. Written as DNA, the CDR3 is TGTGCCACCAGGGCGGCAGGGCCGGAGACCCAGTACTTC. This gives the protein CATRAAGPETQYF.

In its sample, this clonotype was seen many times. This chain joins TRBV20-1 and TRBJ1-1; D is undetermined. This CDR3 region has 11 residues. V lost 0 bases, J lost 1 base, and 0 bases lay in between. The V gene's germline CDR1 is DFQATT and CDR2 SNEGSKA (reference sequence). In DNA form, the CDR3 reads TGCAGTGCTAGAGAGAACACTGAAGCTTTCTTT. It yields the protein CSARENTEAFF.

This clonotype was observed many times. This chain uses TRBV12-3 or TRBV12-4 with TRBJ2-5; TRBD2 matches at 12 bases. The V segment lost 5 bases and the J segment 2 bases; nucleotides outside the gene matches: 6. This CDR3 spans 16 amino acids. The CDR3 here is CASSQRLAGAQETQYF. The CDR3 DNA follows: TGTGCCAGCAGTCAAAGACTAGCGGGGGCACAAGAGACCCAGTACTTC.

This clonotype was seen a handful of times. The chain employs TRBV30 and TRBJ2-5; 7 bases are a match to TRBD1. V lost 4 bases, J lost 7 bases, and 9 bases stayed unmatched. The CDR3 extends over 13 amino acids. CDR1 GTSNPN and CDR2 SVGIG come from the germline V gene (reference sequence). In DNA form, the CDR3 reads TGTGCCTGGACAAGGGGGCCAAGGGCGACCCAGTACTTC. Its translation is CAWTRGPRATQYF.

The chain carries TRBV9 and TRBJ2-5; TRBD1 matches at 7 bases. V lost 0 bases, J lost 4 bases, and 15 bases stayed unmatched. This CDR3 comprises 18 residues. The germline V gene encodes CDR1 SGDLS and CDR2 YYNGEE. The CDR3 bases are TGTGCCAGCAGCGTAGCGCTACAGGGGCCGGAGGCAGTAGAGACCCAGTACTTC. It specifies CASSVALQGPEAVETQYF.

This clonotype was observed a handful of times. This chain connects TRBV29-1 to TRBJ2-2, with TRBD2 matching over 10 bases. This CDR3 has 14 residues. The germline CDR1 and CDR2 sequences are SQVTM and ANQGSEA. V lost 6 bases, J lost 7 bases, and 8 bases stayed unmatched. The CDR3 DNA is TGCAGCGTAGAGAGCGGGAGGGTAGGCGGGGAGCTGTTTTTT. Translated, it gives CSVESGRVGGELFF.

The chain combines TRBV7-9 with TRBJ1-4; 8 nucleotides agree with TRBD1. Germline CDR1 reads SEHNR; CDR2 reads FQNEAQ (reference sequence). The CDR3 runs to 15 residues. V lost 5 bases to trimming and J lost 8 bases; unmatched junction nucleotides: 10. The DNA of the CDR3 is TGTGCCAGCAGCCTGGACAGGGAAACAGGAGAAAAACTGTTTTTT. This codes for CASSLDRETGEKLFF.

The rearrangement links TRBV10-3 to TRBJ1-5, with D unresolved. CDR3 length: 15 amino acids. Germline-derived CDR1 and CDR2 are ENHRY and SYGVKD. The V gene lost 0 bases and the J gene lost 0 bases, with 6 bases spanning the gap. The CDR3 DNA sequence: TGTGCCATCAGTGAGTCCGCAGATAGCAATCAGCCCCAGCATTTT. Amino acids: CAISESADSNQPQHF.

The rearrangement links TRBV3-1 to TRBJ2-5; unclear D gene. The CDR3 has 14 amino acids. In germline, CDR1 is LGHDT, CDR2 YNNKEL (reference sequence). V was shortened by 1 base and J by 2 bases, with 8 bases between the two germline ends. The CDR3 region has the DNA TGTGCCAGCAGCCAAGGGGCAGAGCAAGAGACCCAGTACTTC. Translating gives CASSQGAEQETQYF.

CDR3 protein: CASTGLGGIQTSSYNEQFF. CDR3 nucleotide sequence: TGTGCCAGCACCGGTCTCGGCGGAATTCAAACTAGCTCCTACAATGAGCAGTTCTTC. The chain has TRBV28 and TRBJ2-1, with TRBD2 as a possible D gene (5 bases). Germline CDR1 reads MDHEN; CDR2 reads SYDVKM. This CDR3 contains 19 residues. V lost 7 bases, J lost 0 bases, and 25 bases lay in between.

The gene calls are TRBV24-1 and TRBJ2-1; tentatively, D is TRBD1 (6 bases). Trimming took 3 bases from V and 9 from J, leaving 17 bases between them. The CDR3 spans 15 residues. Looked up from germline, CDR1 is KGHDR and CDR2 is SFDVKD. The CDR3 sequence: CATSDPQGNQGEQFF. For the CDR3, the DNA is TGTGCCACCAGTGATCCCCAGGGGAACCAAGGTGAGCAGTTCTTC.

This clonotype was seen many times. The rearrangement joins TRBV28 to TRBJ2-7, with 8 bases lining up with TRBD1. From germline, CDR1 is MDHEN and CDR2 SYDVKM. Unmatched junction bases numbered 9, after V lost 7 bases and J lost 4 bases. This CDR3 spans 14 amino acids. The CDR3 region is CASTGTGPVYEQYF. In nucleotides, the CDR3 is TGTGCCAGCACCGGGACAGGCCCAGTATACGAGCAGTACTTC.

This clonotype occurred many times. The CDR3 region is CASSVQQNTEAFF. The CDR3 DNA is TGTGCCAGCAGTGTACAGCAGAACACTGAAGCTTTCTTT. The chain recombines TRBV12-3 or TRBV12-4 with TRBJ1-1; the D is unclear. With 5 bases removed from V and 1 base from J, the gap between germline ends came to 8 bases. This CDR3 spans 13 amino acids.

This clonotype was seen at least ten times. CDR3 sequence: CASSLAYQLAFEAFF. CDR3 in DNA: TGTGCCAGCAGCTTAGCGTATCAATTGGCCTTCGAAGCTTTCTTT. The V call is TRBV7-2, the J call TRBJ1-1; D remains unclear. Germline-derived CDR1 and CDR2 are SGHTA and FQGNSA. V was trimmed by 0 bases and J by 8 bases, leaving 16 bases between them. The CDR3 length is 15 residues.

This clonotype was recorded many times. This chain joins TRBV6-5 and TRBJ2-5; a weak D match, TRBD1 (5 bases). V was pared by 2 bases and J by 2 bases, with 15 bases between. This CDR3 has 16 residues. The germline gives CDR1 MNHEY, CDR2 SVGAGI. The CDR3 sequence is CASSYLLGPQQETQYF. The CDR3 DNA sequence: TGTGCCAGCAGTTACCTGCTGGGGCCACAGCAAGAGACCCAGTACTTC.

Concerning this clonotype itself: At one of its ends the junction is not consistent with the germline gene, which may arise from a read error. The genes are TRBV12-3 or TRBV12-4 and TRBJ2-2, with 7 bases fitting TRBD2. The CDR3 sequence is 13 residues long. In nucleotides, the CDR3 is TGTGCCAGCGGTTTCGGGGGGACCGGGGAGCTGTTTTTT. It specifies CASGFGGTGELFF.

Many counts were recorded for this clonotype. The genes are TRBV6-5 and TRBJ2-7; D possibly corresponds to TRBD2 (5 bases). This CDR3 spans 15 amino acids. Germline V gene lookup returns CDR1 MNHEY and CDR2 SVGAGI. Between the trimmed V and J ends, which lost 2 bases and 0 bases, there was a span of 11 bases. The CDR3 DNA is TGTGCCAGCAGTTACCGAGGGCAGGCCTCCTACGAGCAGTACTTC. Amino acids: CASSYRGQASYEQYF.

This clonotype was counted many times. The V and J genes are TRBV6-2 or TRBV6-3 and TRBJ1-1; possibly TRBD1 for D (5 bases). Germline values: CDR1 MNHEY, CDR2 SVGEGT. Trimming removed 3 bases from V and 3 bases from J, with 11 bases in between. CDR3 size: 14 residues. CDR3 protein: CASSYVGADTEAFF. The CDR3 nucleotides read TGTGCCAGCAGTTATGTCGGGGCGGACACTGAAGCTTTCTTT.

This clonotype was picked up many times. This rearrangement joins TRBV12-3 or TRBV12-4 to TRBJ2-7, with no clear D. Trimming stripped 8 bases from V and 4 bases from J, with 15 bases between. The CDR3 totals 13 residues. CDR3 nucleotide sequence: TGTGCCAGCGAAATAGGAAACGGGTACGAGCAGTACTTC. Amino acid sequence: CASEIGNGYEQYF.

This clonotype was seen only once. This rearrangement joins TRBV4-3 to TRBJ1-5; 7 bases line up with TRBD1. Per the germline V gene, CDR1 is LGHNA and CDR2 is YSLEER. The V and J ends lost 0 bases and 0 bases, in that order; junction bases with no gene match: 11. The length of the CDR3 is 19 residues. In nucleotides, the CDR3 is TGCGCCAGCAGCCAAGATTTGACAGGGCCCCGATATAGCAATCAGCCCCAGCATTTT. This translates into CASSQDLTGPRYSNQPQHF.

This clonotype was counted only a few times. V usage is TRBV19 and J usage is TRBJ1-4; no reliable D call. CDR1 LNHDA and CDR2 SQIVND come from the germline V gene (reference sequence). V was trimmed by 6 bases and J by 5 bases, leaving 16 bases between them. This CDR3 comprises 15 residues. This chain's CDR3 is CASSPSGVRNEKLFF. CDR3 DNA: TGTGCCAGTAGCCCCTCCGGGGTTAGAAATGAAAAACTGTTTTTT.

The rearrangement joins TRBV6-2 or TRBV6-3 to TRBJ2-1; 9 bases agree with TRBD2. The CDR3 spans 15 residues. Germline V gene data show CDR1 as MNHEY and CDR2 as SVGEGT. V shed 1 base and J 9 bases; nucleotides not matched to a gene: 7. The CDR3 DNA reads TGTGCCAGCAGTTACTTGGCGGGGGGGCCTGGTGAGCAGTTCTTC. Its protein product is CASSYLAGGPGEQFF.

Here the CDR3 DNA reads TGTGCCAGCAGCCCTCGGGGGGGGGCGAACACTGAAGCTTTCTTT. Translation gives CASSPRGGANTEAFF. The chain recombines TRBV14 with TRBJ1-1; the D gene is possibly TRBD1 (6 bases). Germline V gene data show CDR1 as SGHDN and CDR2 as FVKESK. The V gene lost 4 bases and the J gene lost 1 base, with 13 bases spanning the gap. The CDR3 runs to 15 residues. Full variable domain (rest looked up from reference TRBV14 and TRBJ1-1): EAGVTQFPSHSVIEKGQTVTLRCDPISGHDNLYWYRRVMGKEIKFLLHFVKESKQDESGMPNNRFLAERTGGTYSTLKVQPAELEDSGVYFCASSPRGGANTEAFFGQGTRLTVV.

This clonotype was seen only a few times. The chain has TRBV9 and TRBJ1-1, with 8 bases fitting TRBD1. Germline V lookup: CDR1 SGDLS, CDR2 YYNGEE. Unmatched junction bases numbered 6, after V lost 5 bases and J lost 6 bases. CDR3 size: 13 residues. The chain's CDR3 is CASSNGQGSEAFF. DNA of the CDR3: TGTGCCAGCAGTAATGGACAGGGCTCTGAAGCTTTCTTT.

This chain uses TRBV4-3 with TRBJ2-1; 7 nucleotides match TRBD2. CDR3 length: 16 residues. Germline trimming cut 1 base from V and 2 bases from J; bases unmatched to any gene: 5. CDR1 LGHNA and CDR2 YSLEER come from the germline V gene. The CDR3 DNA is TGCGCCAGCAGCCAAGGGGCTAGCGGAGCCTACAATGAGCAGTTCTTC. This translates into CASSQGASGAYNEQFF.